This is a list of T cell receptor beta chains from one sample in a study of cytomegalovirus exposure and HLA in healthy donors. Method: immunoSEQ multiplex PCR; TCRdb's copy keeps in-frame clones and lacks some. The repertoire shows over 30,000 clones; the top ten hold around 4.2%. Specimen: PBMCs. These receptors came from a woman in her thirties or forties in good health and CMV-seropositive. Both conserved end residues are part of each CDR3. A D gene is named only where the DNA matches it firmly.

CDR3 DNA: TGTGCCAGTAGTAGAGAAGGGCTTACTGGAGGCGAAAAACTGTTTTTT
CDR3 protein: CASSREGLTGGEKLFF
J gene: TRBJ1-4
V gene: TRBV19
D gene: .

CDR3 DNA: TGTGCCAGCAGCCAGTCCCCGGTGAGGGAGCAGTACTTC
CDR3 protein: CASSQSPVREQYF
J gene: TRBJ2-7
V gene: TRBV14
D gene: .

CDR3 DNA: TGTGCCAGCAGTTTATCCGCTAGCGGCTTCTACGAGCAGTACTTC
CDR3 protein: CASSLSASGFYEQYF
J gene: TRBJ2-7
V gene: TRBV27
D gene: TRBD2

CDR3 DNA: TGTGCCAGCACCGACAGCCCCTACGAGCAGTACTTC
CDR3 protein: CASTDSPYEQYF
J gene: TRBJ2-7
V gene: TRBV6-1
D gene: .

CDR3 DNA: TGTGCCAGCAGCCACGAAGCGGGGTTTAACTATGGCTACACCTTC
CDR3 protein: CASSHEAGFNYGYTF
J gene: TRBJ1-2
V gene: TRBV7-9
D gene: .

CDR3 DNA: TGTGCCAGCAGAAAATACAGCACCCAAAGGACCCAGTACTTC
CDR3 protein: CASRKYSTQRTQYF
J gene: TRBJ2-5
V gene: TRBV28
D gene: .

CDR3 DNA: TGTGCCAGCAGTCTAGCGGGAGATACCGGGGAGCTGTTTTTT
CDR3 protein: CASSLAGDTGELFF
J gene: TRBJ2-2
V gene: TRBV9
D gene: TRBD2

CDR3 DNA: TGTGCCAGCAGTGAGAGGGAGGCCCAGCCCCAGCATTTT
CDR3 protein: CASSEREAQPQHF
J gene: TRBJ1-5
V gene: TRBV6-1
D gene: .

CDR3 DNA: TGTGCCAGCTCACCAGAGGGTTGCGAGCAGTACTTC
CDR3 protein: CASSPEGCEQYF
J gene: TRBJ2-7
V gene: TRBV18
D gene: .

CDR3 DNA: TGTGCCAGCAGCGGGCAGACACCGGCCAATGAGCAGTTCTTC
CDR3 protein: CASSGQTPANEQFF
J gene: TRBJ2-1
V gene: TRBV9
D gene: .

CDR3 DNA: TGTGCCAGCAGCTTGAGTAGGAGCTCCTACGAGCAGTACTTC
CDR3 protein: CASSLSRSSYEQYF
J gene: TRBJ2-7
V gene: TRBV5-4
D gene: .

CDR3 DNA: TGTGCCAGCAGCAAAGGCTGGGGGGGGACTGAAGCTTTCTTT
CDR3 protein: CASSKGWGGTEAFF
J gene: TRBJ1-1
V gene: TRBV21-1
D gene: .

CDR3 DNA: TGTGCCAGCTCACCCGGGGGGATCAGCACAGATACGCAGTATTTT
CDR3 protein: CASSPGGISTDTQYF
J gene: TRBJ2-3
V gene: TRBV18
D gene: TRBD2

CDR3 DNA: TGTGCCAGCAGCTTAAGGGGGTTCGCCTACGAGCAGTACTTC
CDR3 protein: CASSLRGFAYEQYF
J gene: TRBJ2-7
V gene: TRBV7-9
D gene: .

CDR3 DNA: TGTGCCGGAAGGGACAGTCTCTATGGCTACACCTTC
CDR3 protein: CAGRDSLYGYTF
J gene: TRBJ1-2
V gene: TRBV28
D gene: TRBD1

CDR3 DNA: TGTGCCAGCAGCCACCGACAGACCGGGGAGCTGTTTTTT
CDR3 protein: CASSHRQTGELFF
J gene: TRBJ2-2
V gene: TRBV7-2
D gene: .

CDR3 DNA: TGTGCCAGTACCTCGGGGGGAGAGACCCAGTACTTC
CDR3 protein: CASTSGGETQYF
J gene: TRBJ2-5
V gene: TRBV19
D gene: TRBD2

CDR3 DNA: TGTGCCAGCAGTAGGAGACTAGCGGGAGTTCATATCCTCGCAGATACGCAGTATTTT
CDR3 protein: CASSRRLAGVHILADTQYF
J gene: TRBJ2-3
V gene: TRBV27
D gene: TRBD2

CDR3 DNA: TGTGCCAGCAGCTTGGGTCGACAGGACCACTACGAGCAGTACTTC
CDR3 protein: CASSLGRQDHYEQYF
J gene: TRBJ2-7
V gene: TRBV5-4
D gene: .

CDR3 DNA: TGTGCCAGCAGCGGTAGAAATAAGAACACCGGGGAGCTGTTTTTT
CDR3 protein: CASSGRNKNTGELFF
J gene: TRBJ2-2
V gene: TRBV5-4
D gene: .

CDR3 DNA: TGTGCCTGGAGTCCGACAGGAAACACCATATATTTT
CDR3 protein: CAWSPTGNTIYF
J gene: TRBJ1-3
V gene: TRBV30
D gene: .

CDR3 DNA: TGTGCCAGCACCCTTAGGACTAGCGGAGAGACCCAGTACTTC
CDR3 protein: CASTLRTSGETQYF
J gene: TRBJ2-5
V gene: TRBV28
D gene: TRBD2

CDR3 DNA: TGCGCCAGCAGCCAAGCGCAGGGGGCAACTTATAACTATGGCTACACCTTC
CDR3 protein: CASSQAQGATYNYGYTF
J gene: TRBJ1-2
V gene: TRBV4-1
D gene: TRBD1

CDR3 DNA: TGTGCCTGGAGTAGAGGGGACACTGAAGATTTCTTT
CDR3 protein: CAWSRGDTEDFF
J gene: TRBJ1-1
V gene: TRBV30
D gene: .

CDR3 DNA: TGTGCCTGGAGTAAAAACAGGGGGGACGAGCAGTACTTC
CDR3 protein: CAWSKNRGDEQYF
J gene: TRBJ2-7
V gene: TRBV30
D gene: TRBD1